This T cell receptor beta chain stems from a study of T cell responses to AZD1222 COVID-19 vaccine. There are a few counts of this clone. The same CDR3 arises from other DNA sequences in this sample as well. Assay: immunoSEQ multiplex PCR; the TCRdb copy retains only in-frame clones and omits some. In the table there are about 140,000 clones, over 75% of which are singletons. Trimming shortened V by 0 bases and J by 2 bases, and 7 bases separated the two germline ends. Germline assignment: CDR1 GTSNPN and CDR2 SVGIG (reference sequence). The CDR3 has 13 amino acids. The rearrangement uses TRBV30 and TRBJ1-2; D might be TRBD1 (6 bases). This clonotype originated in an adult in good health. Sequencing was performed on peripheral blood, taken on day 0 of AZD1222 vaccination. The CDR3 DNA follows: TGTGCCTGGAGTGTAGGACAGAACTATGGCTACACCTTC. Translating it yields CAWSVGQNYGYTF.